These 10 T cell receptor beta chains originate from one sample sequenced in a study of blood T cell repertoires in COVID-19. Clones were sequenced by immunoSEQ multiplex PCR, and TCRdb holds only the in-frame ones, with some missing. The table lists approximately 440,000 clones, roughly 87% of them singletons. Sequencing was performed on PBMCs or T cells enriched from blood (not recorded which). All receptors derive from a man aged 18 to 35 who had recovered from COVID-19.

The chain employs TRBV7-2 and TRBJ1-5; D remains unclear. Between the trimmed V and J ends, which lost 5 bases and 7 bases, there was a span of 15 bases. CDR1 is SGHTA and CDR2 is FQGNSA in the germline V gene. The length of the CDR3 is 14 residues. The CDR3 loop is CASSPAGVAQPQHF. The CDR3 nucleotides read TGTGCCAGCAGCCCAGCCGGGGTAGCGCAGCCCCAGCATTTT. The whole variable domain, filled in from reference TRBV7-2 and TRBJ1-5, reads GAGVSQSPSNKVTEKGKDVELRCDPISGHTALYWYRQSLGQGLEFLIYFQGNSAPDKSGLPSDRFSAERTGGSVSTLTIQRTQQEDSAVYLCASSPAGVAQPQHFGDGTRLSIL.

V is TRBV10-3 and J is TRBJ2-5; the match to TRBD1 covers 8 bases. This CDR3 region has 16 residues. Trimming removed 0 bases from V and 4 bases from J; junction bases left unmatched: 7. Germline CDR1 reads ENHRY; CDR2 reads SYGVKD. CDR3 sequence (DNA): TGTGCCATCAGTGAGTCGTACGACAGGGGAGGAGAGACCCAGTACTTC. Protein sequence: CAISESYDRGGETQYF.

The rearrangement joins TRBV7-5 to TRBJ1-2; the table calls TRBD1, which could not be checked here. TRBV7-5 is recorded as a pseudogene. The length of the CDR3 is 12 residues. In DNA, the CDR3 is TGTGTCAGAAAAAGGGGCCACTATGGCTACACCTTC. Its translation: CVRKRGHYGYTF.

This chain connects TRBV30 to TRBJ1-1; 7 nucleotides match TRBD1. Looked up from germline, CDR1 is GTSNPN and CDR2 is SVGIG (reference sequence). CDR3 length: 13 residues. V lost 5 bases to trimming and J lost 1 base; unmatched junction nucleotides: 4. The DNA for the CDR3 is TGTGCCTGGTCGACAGGGAAGAACACTGAAGCTTTCTTT. This sequence encodes CAWSTGKNTEAFF.

The chain couples TRBV7-6 to TRBJ1-1; TRBD1 might be the D (5 bases). This CDR3 is built from 16 residues. Trimming stripped 1 base from V and 4 bases from J, with 16 bases between. Germline V CDR1 and CDR2: SGHVS, FNYEAQ. CDR3 bases: TGTGCCAGCAGCTTAGGGTCGCGGGGGATTAGCACTGAAGCTTTCTTT. As protein: CASSLGSRGISTEAFF.

The chain is built from TRBV6-1 and TRBJ2-7, with 9 bases identical to TRBD2. CDR1 and CDR2 from the germline V gene are MNHNS and SASEGT. Trimming removed 1 base from V and 2 bases from J; junction bases left unmatched: 3. The CDR3 length is 15 residues. The CDR3 region has the DNA TGTGCCAGCAGTGAAGGAGGACTAGCGCCCTACGAGCAGTACTTC. Translating it yields CASSEGGLAPYEQYF.

This chain connects TRBV4-1 to TRBJ2-5; TRBD1 matches at 9 bases. Germline V lookup: CDR1 MGHRA, CDR2 YSYEKL. This CDR3 comprises 15 residues. V lost 1 base, J lost 4 bases, and 4 bases stayed unmatched. CDR3 region: CASSQGTGVRETQYF. Written as DNA, the CDR3 is TGCGCCAGCAGCCAAGGGACAGGGGTACGAGAGACCCAGTACTTC.

To note about this clone: Other DNA sequences of this sample code for an identical CDR3. The chain carries TRBV30 and TRBJ2-2, with D possibly being TRBD2 (5 bases). The CDR3 has 12 amino acids. V was shortened by 3 bases and J by 5 bases, with 7 bases between the two germline ends. Germline V CDR1 and CDR2: GTSNPN, SVGIG (reference sequence). CDR3 DNA sequence: TGTGCCTGGAGGAGGGAAACCGGGGAGCTGTTTTTT. Amino acids: CAWRRETGELFF.

This chain uses TRBV19 with TRBJ2-7, with 8 bases lining up with TRBD1. CDR1 and CDR2 (germline): LNHDA, SQIVND (reference sequence). The ends lost 4 bases at V and 5 bases at J; junction bases unmatched: 10. CDR3 length: 15 amino acids. DNA of the CDR3: TGTGCCAGTAGTACGCTCACAGGGGGGCAACACGAGCAGTACTTC. It codes for CASSTLTGGQHEQYF.

The chain employs TRBV7-3 and TRBJ2-4; 13 bases map to TRBD2. The germline V gene encodes CDR1 SGHTA and CDR2 FQGTGA. The CDR3 length is 20 residues. V gave up 5 bases and J gave up 4 bases; unmatched junction bases: 17. CDR3 residues: CASSPPAGTSGTCSKNIQYF. The CDR3 DNA sequence: TGTGCCAGCAGCCCTCCGGCCGGGACTAGCGGGACGTGCTCGAAAAACATTCAGTACTTC.